One sample yielded the 31 T cell receptor beta chains listed below, sequenced in a study of shared clonotypes between healthy human individuals. Method: immunoSEQ multiplex PCR; TCRdb's copy keeps in-frame clones and lacks some. The sample gives nearly 600,000 clones, nearly 97% of which show up once; 0.1% to 0.11% is in the top ten. Naive CD8 isolation took CD45RO-negative cells positively selected for CCR7 and excluded terminally differentiated effector memory CD45RA+ cells. The material sequenced was naive CD8+ T cells sorted from blood. These receptors came from a woman between 25 and 40 years old in good health.

The V call is TRBV28, the J call TRBJ2-1; 9 bases match TRBD2. Germline CDR1 and CDR2: MDHEN and SYDVKM. V was pared by 5 bases and J by 12 bases, with 20 bases of the junction left unmatched. There are 17 residues in the CDR3. CDR3 sequence reads: CASSHRRGREGSRGQFF. The CDR3 nucleotides are TGTGCCAGCAGTCATCGAAGAGGGCGGGAGGGCTCCCGTGGGCAGTTCTTC.

The V gene is TRBV11-2, the J gene TRBJ2-7; no definite D call. Germline V CDR1 and CDR2: SGHAT, FQNNGV. Trimming left V 3 bases short and J 2 bases short, with 11 bases between. This CDR3 region has 14 residues. For the CDR3, the DNA is TGTGCCAGCAGCTTTGAGTCCAGCCCCTACGAGCAGTACTTC. Its protein product is CASSFESSPYEQYF.

This clone was seen a single time. This rearrangement joins TRBV30 to TRBJ2-3; 14 bases line up with TRBD2. Germline V gives CDR1 GTSNPN, CDR2 SVGIG (reference sequence). This CDR3 is built from 16 residues. V shed 0 bases, J shed 8 bases, and the junction held 7 bases outside the gene matches. The CDR3 DNA is TGTGCCTGGAGTGTACTGACTAGCGGGAGGGCCGGTACGCAGTATTTT. This translates into CAWSVLTSGRAGTQYF.

V usage is TRBV5-4 and J usage is TRBJ2-5; D uncertain. The V end was cut by 4 bases, the J end by 1 base, with 8 bases between. Germline values: CDR1 SGHNT, CDR2 YYREEE (reference sequence). This CDR3 has 13 residues. CDR3: CASSSDGQETQYF. CDR3 sequence (DNA): TGTGCCAGCAGCAGCGACGGCCAAGAGACCCAGTACTTC.

This chain links TRBV28 with TRBJ2-1, with TRBD2 matching 7 bases. Per the germline V gene, CDR1 is MDHEN and CDR2 is SYDVKM. Germline trimming cut 7 bases from V and 0 bases from J; bases unmatched to any gene: 9. The CDR3 runs 16 residues. The CDR3 DNA reads TGTGCCAGCACCGTGTCCCTAGCGGTCTCCTACAATGAGCAGTTCTTC. It specifies CASTVSLAVSYNEQFF.

V and J are TRBV28 and TRBJ2-5; no clear D. The CDR3 extends over 12 amino acids. The germline CDR1 and CDR2 sequences are MDHEN and SYDVKM. Trimming cost V 8 bases and J 0 bases, with 7 bases left between them. This CDR3 is CASARYQETQYF. The CDR3 DNA follows: TGTGCCAGCGCCAGGTACCAAGAGACCCAGTACTTC.

The chain couples TRBV2 to TRBJ2-7; D unclear. The CDR3 length is 15 residues. The germline V gene encodes CDR1 SNHLY and CDR2 FYNNEI. V lost 0 bases and J lost 6, with 15 bases in between. The CDR3 nucleotides are TGTGCCAGCAGTGAAGCAGGCTTACTTGGTGCCGAGCAGTACTTC. Protein: CASSEAGLLGAEQYF.

This clone has a single count. The DNA of the CDR3 is TGTGCCAGCAGCTTGGGAGGAGGGGAGACAGAGACCCAGTACTTC. The encoded protein is CASSLGGGETETQYF. J is TRBJ2-5 and V is TRBV5-8, with D possibly being TRBD2 (6 bases). The CDR3 contains 15 residues. The V gene's germline CDR1 is SGHTS and CDR2 YDEGEE. The V and J ends lost 0 bases and 4 bases respectively, with 13 bases between them.

This clone has a single count. In DNA, the CDR3 is TGTGCCAGCGCATATGGTTATGGGGCCAACGTCCTGACTTTC. It specifies CASAYGYGANVLTF. The rearrangement uses TRBV27 and TRBJ2-6; no reliable D call. Germline V gene sequence: CDR1 MNHEY, CDR2 SMNVEV (reference sequence). Trimming pared 8 bases from V and 3 bases from J, leaving 11 bases between. This CDR3 has 14 amino acids.

The chain employs TRBV27 and TRBJ1-5, with D possibly being TRBD1 (6 bases). The CDR3 is made up of 15 amino acids. Germline loops: CDR1 MNHEY, CDR2 SMNVEV (reference sequence). Trimming left V 6 bases short and J 0 bases short, with 12 bases between. The chain's CDR3 is CASRRQVDSNQPQHF. The CDR3 DNA reads as TGTGCCAGCAGGAGACAGGTCGATAGCAATCAGCCCCAGCATTTT.

V and J are TRBV28 and TRBJ2-3; TRBD2 agrees at 8 bases. This CDR3 has 15 amino acids. Germline V gene data show CDR1 as MDHEN and CDR2 as SYDVKM. Trimming took 3 bases from V and 3 from J; bases not matched to a gene: 5. The CDR3 protein is CASSFVPGGTDTQYF. The CDR3 coding sequence is TGTGCCAGCAGTTTCGTACCGGGGGGGACAGATACGCAGTATTTT.

The chain employs TRBV7-9 and TRBJ1-1; D gene ambiguous. The CDR3 has 15 residues. In germline, CDR1 is SEHNR, CDR2 FQNEAQ (reference sequence). Trimming left V 6 bases short and J 4 bases short, with 18 bases between. CDR3 region: CASSLGMVGSTEAFF. For the CDR3, the DNA is TGTGCCAGCAGTCTAGGGATGGTCGGGAGCACTGAAGCTTTCTTT.

A word on this clone: The sample holds other DNA sequences that translate to the same CDR3. This sequence joins TRBV27 and TRBJ1-5; 7 bases are a match to TRBD1. This CDR3 is 14 amino acids long. Germline lookup yields CDR1 MNHEY and CDR2 SMNVEV (reference sequence). The junction had 0 bases not matched to a gene; V was cut back by 4 bases and J by 0 bases. As DNA, the CDR3 is TGTGCCAGCAGTTCAGGGGGTAGCAATCAGCCCCAGCATTTT. Translation gives CASSSGGSNQPQHF.

This clone turned up a few times. This sample includes further DNA sequences coding for the same CDR3. V usage is TRBV28 and J usage is TRBJ2-5, with 7 bases lining up with TRBD1. The V gene's germline CDR1 is MDHEN and CDR2 SYDVKM. V trimming: 6 bases; J trimming: 1 base; junction bases outside the gene matches: 2. The CDR3 covers 13 residues. The CDR3, as DNA: TGTGCCAGCAGAGGGGACAGCCAAGAGACCCAGTACTTC. This encodes CASRGDSQETQYF.

The V gene is TRBV28, the J gene TRBJ2-7; 7 nucleotides agree with TRBD2. The CDR3 contains 14 residues. V was pared by 8 bases and J by 5 bases, with 12 bases of the junction left unmatched. CDR1 and CDR2 from the germline V gene are MDHEN and SYDVKM. CDR3 DNA sequence: TGTGCCAGCCCACCCGGGAGGCTCGTAAACGAGCAGTACTTC. As protein: CASPPGRLVNEQYF.

The rearrangement uses TRBV28 and TRBJ2-3; tentatively, D is TRBD1 (6 bases). Per the germline V gene, CDR1 is MDHEN and CDR2 is SYDVKM. The CDR3 loop spans 14 amino acids. The V and J ends lost 5 bases and 0 bases respectively, with 9 bases between them. In DNA, the CDR3 is TGTGCCAGCAGTAAGGACAGTAGCACAGATACGCAGTATTTT. It specifies CASSKDSSTDTQYF.

V is TRBV28 and J is TRBJ1-5; the D is unclear. The CDR3 spans 15 residues. V was clipped by 4 bases and J by 6 bases, with 16 bases between them. Per the germline V gene, CDR1 is MDHEN and CDR2 is SYDVKM. Here the CDR3 reads CASSSGLERGQPQHF. Written as DNA, the CDR3 is TGTGCCAGCAGTTCAGGACTCGAACGGGGTCAGCCCCAGCATTTT.

The chain carries TRBV7-9 and TRBJ1-1; 8 nucleotides agree with TRBD1. The CDR3 covers 15 residues. V lost 5 bases to trimming and J lost 5 bases; unmatched junction nucleotides: 10. CDR1 and CDR2 from the germline V gene are SEHNR and FQNEAQ (reference sequence). The CDR3: CASSERTGRSTEAFF. CDR3 bases: TGTGCCAGCAGCGAACGGACAGGGAGGTCGACTGAAGCTTTCTTT.

The chain uses TRBV2 and TRBJ2-7; 8 bases are shared with TRBD1. CDR1 SNHLY and CDR2 FYNNEI come from the germline V gene. This CDR3 spans 16 amino acids. V lost 2 bases to trimming and J lost 0 bases; unmatched junction nucleotides: 6. The CDR3 DNA sequence: TGTGCCAGCAGTGAAAAGGCAGGGGGCGTCTCCTACGAGCAGTACTTC. Translating gives CASSEKAGGVSYEQYF.

V is TRBV6-6 and J is TRBJ2-2; D call uncertain. This CDR3 has 16 residues. The germline V gene has CDR1 MNHNY and CDR2 SVGAGI (reference sequence). V was clipped by 7 bases and J by 3 bases, with 18 bases between them. CDR3 nucleotide sequence: TGTGCCAGCACCCAACCGGGTGTTATGCACACCGGGGAGCTGTTTTTT. The encoded protein is CASTQPGVMHTGELFF.

The chain joins TRBV29-1 to TRBJ2-7; 10 nucleotides line up with TRBD1. The CDR3 sequence is 13 residues long. V lost 3 bases, J lost 3 bases, and 2 bases stayed unmatched. Germline CDR1 reads SQVTM; CDR2 reads ANQGSEA. The CDR3 DNA is TGCAGCGTTGAGGACAGGGGGGGCTACGAGCAGTACTTC. This translates into CSVEDRGGYEQYF.

Regarding this clone: Different DNA sequences within this sample yield the same CDR3. J is TRBJ2-5 and V is TRBV28; D remains ambiguous. The germline V gene encodes CDR1 MDHEN and CDR2 SYDVKM. The CDR3 is 11 residues long. V lost 2 bases and J 4 bases, leaving 2 bases between the germline ends. The CDR3 DNA reads as TGTGCCAGCAGTTTAGGAGAGACCCAGTACTTC. Protein: CASSLGETQYF.

The genes are TRBV19 and TRBJ2-5; D remains ambiguous. In germline, CDR1 is LNHDA, CDR2 SQIVND (reference sequence). The V and J ends lost 0 bases and 3 bases respectively, with 11 bases between them. This CDR3 is 15 amino acids long. CDR3 region: CASSIDREGKETQYF. The DNA for the CDR3 is TGTGCCAGTAGTATAGATCGAGAAGGGAAAGAGACCCAGTACTTC.

V is TRBV2 and J is TRBJ1-4; D is uncertain. This CDR3 region has 14 residues. V was cut by 1 base and J by 7 bases, with 10 bases left in between. The V gene's germline CDR1 is SNHLY and CDR2 FYNNEI. In DNA form, the CDR3 reads TGTGCCAGCAGTGAAGACCCGCGCACTGAAAAACTGTTTTTT. Protein product: CASSEDPRTEKLFF.

The chain is built from TRBV29-1 and TRBJ1-2, with 7 positions matching TRBD1. CDR3 size: 12 residues. Looked up from germline, CDR1 is SQVTM and CDR2 is ANQGSEA. The trim removed 4 bases at V and 7 bases at J, leaving 6 bases unmatched. In DNA, the CDR3 is TGCAGCGTTGTGGGACAGAGGGTTGGCTACACCTTC. Translated: CSVVGQRVGYTF.

The chain has TRBV27 and TRBJ2-7; TRBD2 might be the D (5 bases). Deletions cut 0 bases from V and 2 bases from J, with 17 bases between. The CDR3 is 17 amino acids. Germline CDR1 is MNHEY and CDR2 is SMNVEV (reference sequence). CDR3 amino acids: CASSLSRADLYPYEQYF. The CDR3 nucleotides read TGTGCCAGCAGTTTATCGAGGGCAGACTTATACCCCTACGAGCAGTACTTC.

The chain carries TRBV4-2 and TRBJ2-3, with D tentatively TRBD2 (6 bases). CDR1 and CDR2 (germline): LGHNA, YNFKEQ. V was pared by 1 base and J by 10 bases, with 21 bases between. The CDR3 runs to 16 residues. The CDR3, as DNA: TGTGCCAGCAGCCAAGTGAGCACGGGAGCTTGGGAGCCGCAGTATTTT. This codes for CASSQVSTGAWEPQYF.

The J gene is TRBJ2-7, the V gene TRBV27; the match to TRBD1 covers 8 bases. The V gene end was trimmed by 3 bases and the J gene end by 0 bases; junction bases not matched to a gene: 10. The CDR3 spans 17 residues. Per the germline V gene, CDR1 is MNHEY and CDR2 is SMNVEV (reference sequence). This CDR3 reads CASSFGKGRGLSYEQYF. CDR3 DNA sequence: TGTGCCAGCAGTTTTGGGAAGGGCAGGGGGCTCTCCTACGAGCAGTACTTC.

The DNA of the CDR3 is TGTGCCAGCAGCTCCTCACGGGCCGGCCCCTACGAGCAGTACTTC. Its translation: CASSSSRAGPYEQYF. The chain combines TRBV7-9 with TRBJ2-7; D gene ambiguous. Germline CDR1 SEHNR, CDR2 FQNEAQ (reference sequence). The V gene lost 4 bases and the J gene lost 2 bases, with 15 bases spanning the gap. The length of the CDR3 is 15 residues.

The chain carries TRBV11-2 and TRBJ2-3; 10 bases are shared with TRBD1. This CDR3 has 15 amino acids. The J segment lost 1 base and the V segment lost 3 bases, leaving 1 base of the junction unmatched. CDR1 is SGHAT, CDR2 FQNNGV, per germline. CDR3 in amino acids: CASSFGTGGTDTQYF. CDR3 nucleotide sequence: TGTGCCAGCAGCTTCGGGACAGGGGGCACAGATACGCAGTATTTT. Full variable domain (outside the CDR3, taken from reference TRBV11-2 and TRBJ2-3): EAGVAQSPRYKIIEKRQSVAFWCNPISGHATLYWYQQILGQGPKLLIQFQNNGVVDDSQLPKDRFSAERLKGVDSTLKIQPAKLEDSAVYLCASSFGTGGTDTQYFGPGTRLTVL.

The chain combines TRBV5-8 with TRBJ2-5; 9 nucleotides align to TRBD1. Per germline, CDR1 SGHTS and CDR2 YDEGEE. The V and J ends lost 4 bases and 5 bases, in that order; junction bases with no gene match: 18. The CDR3 is 18 residues long. The CDR3 coding sequence is TGTGCCAGCAGCCCGCGTTTCGGGGACAGGGCAAGTTGGGAGACCCAGTACTTC. This codes for CASSPRFGDRASWETQYF. Full variable domain (rest looked up from reference TRBV5-8 and TRBJ2-5): EAGVTQSPTHLIKTRGQQATLRCSPISGHTSVYWYQQALGLGLQFLLWYDEGEERNRGNFPPRFSGRQFPNYSSELNVNALELEDSALYLCASSPRFGDRASWETQYFGPGTRLLVL.